The clone carrying this T cell receptor beta chain occurred once. Its antigen is unidentified. The CDR3 length is 14 residues. Trimming stripped 5 bases from V and 5 bases from J, with 15 bases between. CDR1 and CDR2 from the germline V gene are SGHVS and FNYEAQ. TCRdb used MiXCR to reprocess the reads, holding one entry per CDR3 protein. Among 680,000 or so distinct CDR3 sequences, around 30% were seen once, and the ten largest hold roughly 18%. The sample originates from a study of T cell repertoires in cytomegalovirus infection. Sequences were derived from cultured PBMCs, sampled from culture after CMV antigen stimulation. The chain recombines TRBV7-6 with TRBJ2-5; D is possibly TRBD1 or TRBD2 (5 bases each). The TCR was taken from a human donor in good health (CMV status not recorded). Some clones in this sample may be carry-over from other donors' samples. The DNA of the CDR3 is TGTGCCAGCAGCCCCCCCGGGGCCAGGGAGACCCAGTACTTC. This translates into CASSPPGARETQYF.